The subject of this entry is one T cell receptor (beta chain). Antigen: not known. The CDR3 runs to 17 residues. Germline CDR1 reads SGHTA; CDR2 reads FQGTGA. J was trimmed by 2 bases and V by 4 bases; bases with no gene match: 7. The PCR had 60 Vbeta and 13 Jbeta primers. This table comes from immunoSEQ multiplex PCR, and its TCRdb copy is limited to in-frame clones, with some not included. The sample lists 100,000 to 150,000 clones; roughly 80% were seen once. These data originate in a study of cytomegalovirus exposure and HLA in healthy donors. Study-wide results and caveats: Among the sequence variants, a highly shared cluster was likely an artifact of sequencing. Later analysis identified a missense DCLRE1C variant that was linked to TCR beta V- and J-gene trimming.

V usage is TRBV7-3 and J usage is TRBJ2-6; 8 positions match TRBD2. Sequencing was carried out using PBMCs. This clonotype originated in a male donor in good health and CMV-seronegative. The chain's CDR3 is CASSSNGRGAGANVLTF. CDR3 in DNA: TGTGCCAGCAGCTCGAACGGGAGGGGGGCTGGGGCCAACGTCCTGACTTTC. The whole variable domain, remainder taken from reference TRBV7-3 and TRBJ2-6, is GAGVSQTPSNKVTEKGKYVELRCDPISGHTALYWYRQSLGQGPEFLIYFQGTGAADDSGLPNDRFFAVRPEGSVSTLKIQRTERGDSAVYLCASSSNGRGAGANVLTFGAGSRLTVL.